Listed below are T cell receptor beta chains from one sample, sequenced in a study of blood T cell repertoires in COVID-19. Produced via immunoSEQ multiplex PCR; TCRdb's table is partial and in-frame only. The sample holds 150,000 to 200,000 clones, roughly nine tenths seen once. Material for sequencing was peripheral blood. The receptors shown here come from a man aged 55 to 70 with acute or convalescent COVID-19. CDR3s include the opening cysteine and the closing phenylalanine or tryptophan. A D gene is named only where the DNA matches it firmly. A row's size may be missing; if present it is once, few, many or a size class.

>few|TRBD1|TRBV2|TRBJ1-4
CASNRGDEKLFF
TGTGCCAGCAACAGGGGTGACGAAAAACTGTTTTTT
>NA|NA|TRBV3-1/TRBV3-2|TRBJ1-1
CASSLGMAKNTEAFF
TGTGCCAGCAGCCTTGGTATGGCAAAGAACACTGAAGCTTTCTTT
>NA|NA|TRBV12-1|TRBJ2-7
CASSYRSGTGYEQYF
TGTGCCAGCAGCTATCGTTCCGGGACAGGCTACGAGCAGTACTTC
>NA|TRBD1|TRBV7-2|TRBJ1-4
CASSLGGTGGEKLFF
TGTGCCAGCAGCTTAGGGGGGACAGGGGGTGAAAAACTGTTTTTT
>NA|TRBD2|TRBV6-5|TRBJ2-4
CASSSTGLAVGDIQYF
TGTGCCAGCAGTTCCACCGGGCTAGCGGTCGGGGACATTCAGTACTTC
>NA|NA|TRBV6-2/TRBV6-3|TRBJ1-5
CASSSSAGASQPQHF
TGTGCCAGCAGTTCCTCAGCAGGGGCAAGTCAGCCCCAGCATTTT
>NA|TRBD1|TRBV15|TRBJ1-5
CATSRVQGDQPQHF
TGTGCCACCAGCAGAGTTCAGGGGGATCAGCCCCAGCATTTT
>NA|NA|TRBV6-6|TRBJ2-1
CASSYSSASYNEQFF
TGTGCCAGCAGTTACTCCAGCGCTTCCTACAATGAGCAGTTCTTC
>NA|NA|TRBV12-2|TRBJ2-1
CASRFCPLQGTEQFF
TGTGCAAGTCGCTTTTGCCCTCTACAGGGGACTGAGCAGTTCTTC
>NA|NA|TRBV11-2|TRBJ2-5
CASSLRQPDPYQETQYF
TGTGCCAGCAGCTTGCGACAGCCAGATCCGTACCAAGAGACCCAGTACTTC
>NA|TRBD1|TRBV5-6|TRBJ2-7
CASSLAGTGAYEQYF
TGTGCCAGCAGCTTGGCGGGGACAGGGGCGTACGAGCAGTACTTC
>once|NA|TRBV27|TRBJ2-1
CASRPGHSYNEQFF
TGTGCCAGCCGCCCGGGACATTCCTACAATGAGCAGTTCTTC
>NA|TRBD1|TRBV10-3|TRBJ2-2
CAISEGQGGNTGELFF
TGTGCCATCAGCGAGGGACAGGGGGGAAACACCGGGGAGCTGTTTTTT
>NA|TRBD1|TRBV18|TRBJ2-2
CASSQRTGGSAGELFF
TGTGCCAGCTCACAACGGACAGGGGGCTCGGCCGGGGAGCTGTTTTTT
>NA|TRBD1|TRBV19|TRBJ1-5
CASSVQKGANQPQHF
TGTGCCAGTAGTGTCCAAAAGGGGGCTAATCAGCCCCAGCATTTT
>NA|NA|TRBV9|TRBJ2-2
CASSAPGGRTYTGELFF
TGTGCCAGCAGCGCCCCTGGGGGCAGAACCTACACCGGGGAGCTGTTTTTT
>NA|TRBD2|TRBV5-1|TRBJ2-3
CASSPAGAGSQYF
TGCGCCAGCAGCCCCGCCGGAGCGGGGTCGCAGTATTTT
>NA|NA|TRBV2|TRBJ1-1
CASRFESGDTEAFF
TGTGCCAGCAGATTTGAGTCGGGGGACACTGAAGCTTTCTTT
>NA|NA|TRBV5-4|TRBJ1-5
CASSQPQQENQPQHF
TGTGCCAGCAGCCAACCGCAACAGGAAAATCAGCCCCAGCATTTT
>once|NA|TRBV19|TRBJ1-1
CASSINGGVAFF
TGTGCCAGTAGTATTAATGGCGGCGTGGCTTTCTTT
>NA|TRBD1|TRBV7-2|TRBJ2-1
CASSSRGTGAGNEQFF
TGTGCCAGCAGCTCCAGGGGGACAGGGGCGGGGAATGAGCAGTTCTTC
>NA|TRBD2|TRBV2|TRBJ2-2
CASSGQAGGRTGELFF
TGTGCCAGCAGTGGTCAGGCGGGGGGGCGCACCGGGGAGCTGTTTTTT
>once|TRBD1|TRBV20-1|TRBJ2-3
CSASKGQGPTDTQYF
TGCAGTGCTAGTAAGGGACAGGGACCCACAGATACGCAGTATTTT
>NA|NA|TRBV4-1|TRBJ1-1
CASRRGGMNTEAFF
TGCGCCAGCAGGAGGGGGGGGATGAACACTGAAGCTTTCTTT
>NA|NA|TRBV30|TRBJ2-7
CAWSVQGEATYEQYF
TGTGCCTGGAGTGTACAGGGAGAGGCCACCTACGAGCAGTACTTC
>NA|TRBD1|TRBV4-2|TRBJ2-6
CASSQKGDRGSGANVLTF
TGTGCCAGCAGCCAAAAAGGGGACAGGGGCTCTGGGGCCAACGTCCTGACTTTC
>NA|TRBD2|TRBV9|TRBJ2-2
CASSAGLVTGELFF
TGTGCCAGCAGCGCGGGACTAGTTACCGGGGAGCTGTTTTTT
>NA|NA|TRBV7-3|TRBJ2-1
CASSLRGGRSYNEQFF
TGTGCCAGCAGCTTAAGGGGGGGCCGATCCTACAATGAGCAGTTCTTC
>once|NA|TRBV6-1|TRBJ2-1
CASSDLARRGEQFF
TGTGCCAGCAGTGACCTCGCCAGACGCGGTGAGCAGTTCTTC
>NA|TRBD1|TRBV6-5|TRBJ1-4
CASSGQGGNEKLFF
TGTGCCAGCAGCGGACAGGGAGGAAATGAAAAACTGTTTTTT
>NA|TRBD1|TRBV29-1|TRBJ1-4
CSVRGDRELFF
TGCAGCGTGCGGGGGGACAGGGAACTGTTTTTT
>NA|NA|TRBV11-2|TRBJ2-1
CASSYPRERSSSYNEQFF
TGTGCCAGCAGCTACCCACGGGAGAGGTCGAGCTCCTACAATGAGCAGTTCTTC
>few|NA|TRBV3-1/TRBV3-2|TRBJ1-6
CASREGSWNSPLHF
TGTGCCAGCAGGGAGGGCTCCTGGAATTCACCCCTCCACTTT